This T cell receptor beta chain is from a study of blood T cells in healthy people across ages. V was trimmed by 1 base and J by 5 bases, leaving 11 bases between them. In germline, CDR1 is LNHDA, CDR2 SQIVND (reference sequence). CDR3 length: 14 amino acids. The donors, aged about 6 to 95, were healthy Caucasians from Russia. As for this clonotype: As yet, its antigen is unknown.

Findings and caveats of the study: Strong correlation linked observed beta diversity and percent naive T cells.

A sample-barcoded 5' primer and a J-beta primer mix were used in a second PCR of roughly 6 to 11 cycles. TCRdb re-called the 5' RACE reads with MiXCR, one entry per CDR3 protein. The profile covers around 1.5 million distinct CDR3 sequences, with about 35% appearing a single time and over 9% taken by the ten largest. The TCR originated in a woman aged 25-40 years in good health. J is TRBJ2-5 and V is TRBV19, with D possibly matching TRBD1 (6 bases). What was sequenced was blood. The CDR3 loop is CASSIGAGVETQYF. The CDR3 region has the DNA TGTGCCAGTAGTATAGGGGCAGGGGTCGAGACCCAGTACTTC.